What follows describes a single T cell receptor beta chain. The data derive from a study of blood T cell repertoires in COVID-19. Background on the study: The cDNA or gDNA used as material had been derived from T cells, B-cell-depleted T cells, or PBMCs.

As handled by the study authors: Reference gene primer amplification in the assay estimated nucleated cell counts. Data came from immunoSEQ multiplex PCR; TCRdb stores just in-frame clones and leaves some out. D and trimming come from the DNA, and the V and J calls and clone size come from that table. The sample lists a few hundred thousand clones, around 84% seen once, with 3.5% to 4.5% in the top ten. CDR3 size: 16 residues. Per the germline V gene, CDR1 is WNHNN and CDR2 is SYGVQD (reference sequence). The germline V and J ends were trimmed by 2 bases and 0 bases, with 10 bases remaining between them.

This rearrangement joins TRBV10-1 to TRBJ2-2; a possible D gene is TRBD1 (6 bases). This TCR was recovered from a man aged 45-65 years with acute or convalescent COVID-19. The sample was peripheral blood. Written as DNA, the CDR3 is TGCGCCAGCAGTGAGGACAGGCCTCCGAACACCGGGGAGCTGTTTTTT. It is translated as CASSEDRPPNTGELFF.